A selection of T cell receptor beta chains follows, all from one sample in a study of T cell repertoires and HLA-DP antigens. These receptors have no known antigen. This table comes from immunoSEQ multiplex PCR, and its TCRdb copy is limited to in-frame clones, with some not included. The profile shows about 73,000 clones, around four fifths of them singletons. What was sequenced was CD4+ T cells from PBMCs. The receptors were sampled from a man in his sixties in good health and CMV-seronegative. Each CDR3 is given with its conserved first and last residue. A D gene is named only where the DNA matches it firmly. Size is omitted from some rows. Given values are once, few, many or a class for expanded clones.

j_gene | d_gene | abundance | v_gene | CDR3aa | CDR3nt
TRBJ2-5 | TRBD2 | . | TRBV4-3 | CASSQGGGRETQYF | TGCGCCAGCAGCCAAGGGGGAGGGAGGGAGACCCAGTACTTC
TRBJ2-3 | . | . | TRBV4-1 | CASSQVWGPTGDTQYF | TGCGCCAGCAGCCAAGTTTGGGGACCCACCGGGGATACGCAGTATTTT
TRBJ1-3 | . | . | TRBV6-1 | CAAWGGYSGNTIYF | TGTGCCGCCTGGGGGGGCTACTCTGGAAACACCATATATTTT
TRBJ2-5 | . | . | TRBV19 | CASSKEGVAATQYF | TGTGCCAGTAGTAAGGAAGGAGTAGCGGCGACCCAGTACTTC
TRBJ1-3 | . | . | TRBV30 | CAWSVFGGSGNTIYF | TGTGCCTGGAGTGTATTCGGGGGCTCTGGAAACACCATATATTTT
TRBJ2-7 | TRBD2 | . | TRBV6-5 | CASSYGGGRVYEQYF | TGTGCCAGCAGTTACGGCGGGGGGCGCGTCTACGAGCAGTACTTC
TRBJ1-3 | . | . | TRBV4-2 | CASSHSTQSGNTIYF | TGTGCCAGCAGCCACTCTACCCAGTCTGGAAACACCATATATTTT
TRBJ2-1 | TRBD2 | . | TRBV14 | CASSQERLASQFF | TGTGCCAGCAGCCAGGAACGACTAGCGTCTCAGTTCTTC
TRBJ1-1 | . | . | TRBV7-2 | CASSLAAGSNTEAFF | TGTGCCAGCAGCTTAGCCGCGGGAAGTAACACTGAAGCTTTCTTT
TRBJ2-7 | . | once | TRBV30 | CAWKDHGSSYEQYF | TGTGCCTGGAAGGACCACGGCAGCTCCTACGAGCAGTACTTC
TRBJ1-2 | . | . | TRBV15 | CATSRDKGNYGYTF | TGTGCCACCAGCAGAGATAAAGGGAACTATGGCTACACCTTC
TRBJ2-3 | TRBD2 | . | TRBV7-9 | CASSLGGTSGGQGTQYF | TGTGCCAGCAGCTTAGGTGGGACTAGCGGGGGTCAAGGTACGCAGTATTTT
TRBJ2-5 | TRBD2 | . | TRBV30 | CAWSWASGVQETQYF | TGTGCCTGGAGTTGGGCTAGCGGGGTCCAAGAGACCCAGTACTTC
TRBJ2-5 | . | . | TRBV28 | CASSRSGNRKETQYF | TGTGCCAGCAGTCGCTCGGGGAACAGAAAAGAGACCCAGTACTTC
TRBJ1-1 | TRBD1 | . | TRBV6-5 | CASSYSGQVNTEAFF | TGTGCCAGCAGTTACTCGGGACAGGTGAACACTGAAGCTTTCTTT
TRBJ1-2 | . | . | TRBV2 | CASSEAVQGDYGYTF | TGTGCCAGCAGTGAAGCGGTACAGGGAGACTATGGCTACACCTTC
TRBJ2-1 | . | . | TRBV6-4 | CASSAETTPGNEQFF | TGTGCCAGCAGTGCGGAGACCACGCCGGGGAATGAGCAGTTCTTC
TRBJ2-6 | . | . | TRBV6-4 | CASSDSNILASGANVLTF | TGTGCCAGCAGTGACTCGAACATTTTGGCCTCTGGGGCCAACGTCCTGACTTTC
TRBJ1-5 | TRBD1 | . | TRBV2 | CASSWDRGYQPQHF | TGTGCCAGCAGTTGGGACAGGGGATATCAGCCCCAGCATTTT
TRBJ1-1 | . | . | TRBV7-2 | CASSLARENTEAFF | TGTGCCAGCAGCTTAGCTAGAGAGAACACTGAAGCTTTCTTT
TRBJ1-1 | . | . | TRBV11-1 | CASSLPLRVRSCTEAFF | TGTGCCAGCAGCTTACCCTTAAGGGTCCGGAGTTGCACTGAAGCTTTCTTT
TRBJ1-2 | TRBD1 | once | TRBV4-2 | CASSQDRGQGGRNYGYTF | TGTGCCAGCAGCCAAGATAGGGGACAGGGGGGGAGGAACTATGGCTACACCTTC
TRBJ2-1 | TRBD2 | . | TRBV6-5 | CASSYLAGEVDEQFF | TGTGCCAGCAGTTACTTAGCGGGAGAGGTAGATGAGCAGTTCTTC
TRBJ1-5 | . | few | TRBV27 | CASSPTSDHNQPQHF | TGTGCCAGCAGTCCCACCTCGGACCACAATCAGCCCCAGCATTTT
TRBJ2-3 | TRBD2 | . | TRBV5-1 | CASHNAGGYTDTQYF | TGCGCCAGCCACAATGCGGGGGGATACACAGATACGCAGTATTTT
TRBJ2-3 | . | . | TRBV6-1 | CASSEAGGELNTQYF | TGTGCCAGCAGTGAAGCGGGGGGCGAGCTGAATACGCAGTATTTT
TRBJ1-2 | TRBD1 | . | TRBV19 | CASRITGAPMYGYTF | TGTGCCAGTAGAATTACAGGGGCGCCAATGTATGGCTACACCTTC
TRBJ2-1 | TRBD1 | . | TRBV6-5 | CASSYPRTGQLREQFF | TGTGCCAGCAGTTACCCTCGGACAGGGCAGTTGAGGGAGCAGTTCTTC
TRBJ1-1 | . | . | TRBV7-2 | CASSRSPVSGHTEAFF | TGTGCCAGCAGCCGTTCCCCCGTATCGGGCCACACTGAAGCTTTCTTT
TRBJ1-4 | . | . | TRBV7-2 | CASSLRSRDEKLFF | TGTGCCAGCAGCTTAAGGAGCAGGGATGAAAAACTGTTTTTT
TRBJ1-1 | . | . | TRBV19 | CASTQIAGQFGAFF | TGTGCCAGTACCCAGATAGCGGGGCAATTTGGGGCTTTCTTT
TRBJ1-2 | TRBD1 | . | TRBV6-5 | CASSYQGQGLVYGYTF | TGTGCCAGCAGTTACCAGGGACAGGGTTTGGTCTATGGCTACACCTTC
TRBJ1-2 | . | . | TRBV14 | CASSRNSGVNYGYTF | TGTGCCAGCAGCCGAAATTCAGGAGTTAACTATGGCTACACCTTC
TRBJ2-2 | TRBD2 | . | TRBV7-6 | CASSLEGTSSTGELFF | TGTGCCAGCAGCTTAGAGGGGACTAGCAGCACCGGGGAGCTGTTTTTT
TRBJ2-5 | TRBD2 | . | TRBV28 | CASSLTGLASETQYF | TGTGCCAGCAGCCTAACGGGACTAGCCTCCGAGACCCAGTACTTC
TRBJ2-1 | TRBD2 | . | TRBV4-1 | CASSQLAGGPDEQFF | TGCGCCAGCAGCCAATTGGCGGGAGGGCCCGATGAGCAGTTCTTC
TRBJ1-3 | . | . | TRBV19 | CASSAQRASGNTIYF | TGTGCCAGTAGTGCCCAGAGGGCCAGTGGAAACACCATATATTTT
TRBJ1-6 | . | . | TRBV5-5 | CASSYGHLSYNSPLHF | TGTGCCAGCAGCTACGGACACCTCTCCTATAATTCACCCCTCCACTTT